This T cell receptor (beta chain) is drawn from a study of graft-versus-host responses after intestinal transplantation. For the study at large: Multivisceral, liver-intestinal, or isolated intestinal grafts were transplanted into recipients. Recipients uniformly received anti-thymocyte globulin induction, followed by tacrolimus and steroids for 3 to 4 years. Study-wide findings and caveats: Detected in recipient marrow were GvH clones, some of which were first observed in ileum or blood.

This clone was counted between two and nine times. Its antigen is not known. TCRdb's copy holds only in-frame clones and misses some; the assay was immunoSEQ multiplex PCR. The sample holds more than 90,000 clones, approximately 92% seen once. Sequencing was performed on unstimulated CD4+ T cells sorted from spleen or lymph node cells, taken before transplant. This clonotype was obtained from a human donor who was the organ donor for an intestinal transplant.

The CDR3 bases are TGTGCCAGCAGTCTCTGGACGCCCCCTTACGAGCAGTACTTC. Translated, it gives CASSLWTPPYEQYF. The genes are TRBV6-6 and TRBJ2-7, with no clear D. CDR1 is MNHNY, CDR2 SVGAGI, per germline (reference sequence). CDR3 size: 14 residues. Trimming cost V 5 bases and J 4 bases, with 15 bases left between them.